These T cell receptor beta chains were read from a single sample in a study of regulatory T cells in long-lasting Graves disease. MiXCR was run by TCRdb on the multiplex PCR reads, yielding one entry per CDR3 protein. The sample lists 530,000 or so distinct CDR3 sequences; around an eighth were seen once. The sample was also reused in another study, on T cells in Graves' hyperthyroidism and ophthalmopathy.

Material: peripheral blood mononuclear cells (PBMCs), obtained at new diagnosis, from a patient treated with antithyroid drugs. The source of these receptors is a man aged 25-45 years with Graves disease. The CDR3 runs from the conserved cysteine through the conserved F or W. D genes are given only for firm matches. Only some rows state a clone size, as once, few, many or a class for expanded clones.

CDR3 DNA: TGTGCCAGCAACCCCGGGACTAGCGGAAATGAGCAGTTCTTC
CDR3 protein: CASNPGTSGNEQFF
V gene: TRBV9
clone size: many
J gene: TRBJ2-1
D gene: TRBD2

CDR3 DNA: TGTGCCAGCAGTTTAGGAGGGTTGAGACAGCCCCAGCATTTT
CDR3 protein: CASSLGGLRQPQHF
V gene: TRBV12-3/TRBV12-4
clone size: many
J gene: TRBJ1-5
D gene: NA

CDR3 DNA: TGTGCCAGCTCACCAACGGGACAGGGCACCGAGCAGTACTTC
CDR3 protein: CASSPTGQGTEQYF
V gene: TRBV18
clone size: NA
J gene: TRBJ2-7
D gene: TRBD1

CDR3 DNA: TGTGCCAGCAGCCCCGGGACCCTCCAATACAATGAGCAGTTCTTC
CDR3 protein: CASSPGTLQYNEQFF
V gene: TRBV7-9
clone size: NA
J gene: TRBJ2-1
D gene: NA

CDR3 DNA: TGTGCCAGCAGACTAGCGGGTGGGAGCTCCTACGAGCAGTACTTC
CDR3 protein: CASRLAGGSSYEQYF
V gene: TRBV27
clone size: many
J gene: TRBJ2-7
D gene: TRBD2

CDR3 DNA: TGTGCCAGCACCGAAGAGCGGAGATCCTACAATGAGCAGTTCTTC
CDR3 protein: CASTEERRSYNEQFF
V gene: TRBV2
clone size: many
J gene: TRBJ2-1
D gene: NA

CDR3 DNA: TGTGCCAGCAGGCCCCCGGGAGGGTCCTACGAGCAGTACTTC
CDR3 protein: CASRPPGGSYEQYF
V gene: TRBV6-1
clone size: many
J gene: TRBJ2-7
D gene: TRBD2

CDR3 DNA: TGTGCCACCAGCCCAACTGGGAGCTTATCCTATGGCTACACCTTC
CDR3 protein: CATSPTGSLSYGYTF
V gene: TRBV15
clone size: many
J gene: TRBJ1-2
D gene: NA

CDR3 DNA: TGTGCCAGCAGCTTTTATGGTCCTTTGTCTACCTTC
CDR3 protein: CASSFYGPLSTF
V gene: TRBV7-8
clone size: many
J gene: TRBJ1-2
D gene: NA

CDR3 DNA: TGTGCCAGCAGCCCTACAGGGGGCGGCGCAGATACGCAGTATTTT
CDR3 protein: CASSPTGGGADTQYF
V gene: TRBV7-3
clone size: many
J gene: TRBJ2-3
D gene: TRBD1

CDR3 DNA: TGCAGTGCTCGAGGGACGCACGGTCTTGTTGGCTACGAGCAGTACTTC
CDR3 protein: CSARGTHGLVGYEQYF
V gene: TRBV20-1
clone size: many
J gene: TRBJ2-7
D gene: NA

CDR3 DNA: TGCAGCGTTGATGACTTCGGACTGAACACTGAAGCTTTCTTT
CDR3 protein: CSVDDFGLNTEAFF
V gene: TRBV29-1
clone size: few
J gene: TRBJ1-1
D gene: NA

CDR3 DNA: TGTGCCAGCAGCGTTGACAGGGCTAATGAGCAGTCCTTC
CDR3 protein: CASSVDRANEQSF
V gene: TRBV9
clone size: few
J gene: TRBJ2-1
D gene: TRBD1

CDR3 DNA: TGTGCCAGCAGGGGGACAGGACCCTTTGGGGCCAACGTCCTGACTTTC
CDR3 protein: CASRGTGPFGANVLTF
V gene: TRBV27
clone size: few
J gene: TRBJ2-6
D gene: TRBD1

CDR3 DNA: TGTGCCAGCACCTTCGGGAGGGGGAGAGGGGACACTGAAGCTTTCTTT
CDR3 protein: CASTFGRGRGDTEAFF
V gene: TRBV6-1
clone size: many
J gene: TRBJ1-1
D gene: NA

CDR3 DNA: TGTGCCAGCAGACCCAAAGAACTTTGGGGCGAGCAGTTCTTC
CDR3 protein: CASRPKELWGEQFF
V gene: TRBV27
clone size: many
J gene: TRBJ2-1
D gene: NA

CDR3 DNA: TGCAGCGTTGAAGGGGGCGGGAACACAGATACGCAGTATTTT
CDR3 protein: CSVEGGGNTDTQYF
V gene: TRBV29-1
clone size: NA
J gene: TRBJ2-3
D gene: NA

CDR3 DNA: NA
CDR3 protein: CASTWTGSYEQYFGPSTDTQYF
V gene: TRBV12-3/TRBV12-4
clone size: NA
J gene: TRBJ2-3
D gene: NA

CDR3 DNA: TGTGCCAGCAGATTCCGACTAGCGGGAGCCAATGAGCAGTTCTTC
CDR3 protein: CASRFRLAGANEQFF
V gene: TRBV12-3/TRBV12-4
clone size: many
J gene: TRBJ2-1
D gene: TRBD2

CDR3 DNA: TGTGCCTGGAGTGTAACGGGGTGGGATACGCAGTATTTT
CDR3 protein: CAWSVTGWDTQYF
V gene: TRBV30
clone size: few
J gene: TRBJ2-3
D gene: NA

CDR3 DNA: TGTGCCAGCACTGGGAGGACAGGGAATATCCCTTTTTACGAGCAGTACTTC
CDR3 protein: CASTGRTGNIPFYEQYF
V gene: TRBV6-1
clone size: NA
J gene: TRBJ2-7
D gene: TRBD1

CDR3 DNA: TGTGCCAGCAGTCTCTCAGGGATAAGTGGCACTGAAGCTTTCTTT
CDR3 protein: CASSLSGISGTEAFF
V gene: TRBV6-1
clone size: many
J gene: TRBJ1-1
D gene: NA

CDR3 DNA: TGTGCCAGCTCCTGGGGAACAGGGGTAGGAGATACGCAGTATTTT
CDR3 protein: CASSWGTGVGDTQYF
V gene: TRBV2
clone size: many
J gene: TRBJ2-3
D gene: TRBD1

CDR3 DNA: TGCGCCAGCAGCTCTTCTACAGGGGCACCCTACAATGAGCAGTTCTTC
CDR3 protein: CASSSSTGAPYNEQFF
V gene: TRBV5-1
clone size: NA
J gene: TRBJ2-1
D gene: TRBD1

CDR3 DNA: TGTGCCAGCAGGCCGGACAGATTCAATCAGCCCCAGCATTTT
CDR3 protein: CASRPDRFNQPQHF
V gene: TRBV27
clone size: many
J gene: TRBJ1-5
D gene: NA

CDR3 DNA: TGTGCCAGCAGCTTAGGGAACACCATATACCAAGAGACCCAGTACTTC
CDR3 protein: CASSLGNTIYQETQYF
V gene: TRBV7-9
clone size: many
J gene: TRBJ2-5
D gene: NA

CDR3 DNA: TGTGCCAGCAGCGCCGGGTTGGGGACGCTGTCCTACAAGCAGTACTTC
CDR3 protein: CASSAGLGTLSYKQYF
V gene: TRBV7-9
clone size: NA
J gene: TRBJ2-7
D gene: NA

CDR3 DNA: TGTGCCAGCAGTCTGACTAGCGGAATACAAGAGACCCAGTACTTC
CDR3 protein: CASSLTSGIQETQYF
V gene: TRBV12-3/TRBV12-4
clone size: many
J gene: TRBJ2-5
D gene: TRBD2

CDR3 DNA: TGTGCCAGCAGCTCATACAGGGTCGACGAGCAGTACTTC
CDR3 protein: CASSSYRVDEQYF
V gene: TRBV7-9
clone size: few
J gene: TRBJ2-7
D gene: NA

CDR3 DNA: TGTGCCAGCAGCTTAAGTCAGGGCCTTGGCTACACCTTC
CDR3 protein: CASSLSQGLGYTF
V gene: TRBV7-3
clone size: NA
J gene: TRBJ1-2
D gene: NA

CDR3 DNA: TGCAGCGTTTTGACAGACCCCCCTTCCTACGAGCAGTTCTTC
CDR3 protein: CSVLTDPPSYEQFF
V gene: TRBV29-1
clone size: NA
J gene: TRBJ2-1
D gene: NA

CDR3 DNA: TGTGCCAGCAGGGGGGACCTCGACTATGGCTACACCTTC
CDR3 protein: CASRGDLDYGYTF
V gene: TRBV6-1
clone size: few
J gene: TRBJ1-2
D gene: NA

CDR3 DNA: TGTGCTAGTGGTTTGGCGACCCTGGGGGAGGGGAGCTCCTACAATGAGCAGTTCTTC
CDR3 protein: CASGLATLGEGSSYNEQFF
V gene: TRBV12-5
clone size: NA
J gene: TRBJ2-1
D gene: TRBD2

CDR3 DNA: TGTGCCTGGTCGGTGGGGTGGAGCAGCAATCAGCCCCAGCATTTT
CDR3 protein: CAWSVGWSSNQPQHF
V gene: TRBV30
clone size: many
J gene: TRBJ1-5
D gene: NA

CDR3 DNA: TGTGCCAGCCGGGCGGGACTGGCCTACGAGCAGTACTTC
CDR3 protein: CASRAGLAYEQYF
V gene: TRBV27
clone size: many
J gene: TRBJ2-7
D gene: NA

CDR3 DNA: TGCAGCGTTGGGGGGGGAGGGGTCTACGAGCAGTACTTC
CDR3 protein: CSVGGGGVYEQYF
V gene: TRBV29-1
clone size: many
J gene: TRBJ2-7
D gene: TRBD2

CDR3 DNA: TGTGCCAGCTTTCCTGAGCGGGAGGGGGGAAGCGGGGAGCTGTTTTTT
CDR3 protein: CASFPEREGGSGELFF
V gene: TRBV6-1
clone size: many
J gene: TRBJ2-2
D gene: TRBD2